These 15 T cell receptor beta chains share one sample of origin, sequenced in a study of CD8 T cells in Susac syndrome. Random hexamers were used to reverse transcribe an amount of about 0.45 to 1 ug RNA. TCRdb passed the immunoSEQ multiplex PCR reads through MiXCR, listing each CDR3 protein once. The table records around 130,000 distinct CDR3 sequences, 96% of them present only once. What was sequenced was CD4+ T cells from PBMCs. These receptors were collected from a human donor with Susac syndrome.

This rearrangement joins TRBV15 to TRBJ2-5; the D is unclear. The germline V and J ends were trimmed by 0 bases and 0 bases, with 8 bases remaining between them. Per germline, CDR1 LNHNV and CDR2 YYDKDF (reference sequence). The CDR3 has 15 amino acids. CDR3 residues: CATSRDPTHQETQYF. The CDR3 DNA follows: TGTGCCACCAGCAGAGATCCGACACACCAAGAGACCCAGTACTTC.

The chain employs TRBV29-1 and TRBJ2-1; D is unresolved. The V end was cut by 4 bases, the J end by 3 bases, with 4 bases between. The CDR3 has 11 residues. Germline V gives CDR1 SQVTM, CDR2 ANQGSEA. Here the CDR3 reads CSVGGYNEQFF. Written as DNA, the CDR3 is TGCAGCGTTGGGGGCTACAATGAGCAGTTCTTC.

As DNA, the CDR3 is TGTGCCAGCAGCCGAAGTTTGGAGGGAATGTGGCCCCAGTACTTC. It is translated as CASSRSLEGMWPQYF. V usage is TRBV3-1 and J usage is TRBJ2-7; D might be TRBD2 (6 bases). Germline values: CDR1 LGHDT, CDR2 YNNKEL (reference sequence). Trimming took 4 bases from V and 10 from J, leaving 23 bases between them. The CDR3 contains 15 residues.

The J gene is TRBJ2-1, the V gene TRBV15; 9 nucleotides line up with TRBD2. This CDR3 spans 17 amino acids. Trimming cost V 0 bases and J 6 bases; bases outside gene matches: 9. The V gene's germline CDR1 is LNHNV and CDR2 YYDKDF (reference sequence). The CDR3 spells CATSRDFGGRAFNEQFF. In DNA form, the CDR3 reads TGTGCCACCAGCAGAGATTTCGGCGGGAGGGCCTTCAATGAGCAGTTCTTC.

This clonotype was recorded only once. The CDR3 DNA reads TGCAGCGCATTGACAGGGTATAACGAGAACTATGGCTACACCTTC. Protein product: CSALTGYNENYGYTF. This chain links TRBV29-1 with TRBJ1-2; 7 bases fit TRBD1. V was pared by 7 bases and J by 2 bases, with 13 bases of the junction left unmatched. CDR3 length: 15 amino acids. CDR1 is SQVTM, CDR2 ANQGSEA, per germline.

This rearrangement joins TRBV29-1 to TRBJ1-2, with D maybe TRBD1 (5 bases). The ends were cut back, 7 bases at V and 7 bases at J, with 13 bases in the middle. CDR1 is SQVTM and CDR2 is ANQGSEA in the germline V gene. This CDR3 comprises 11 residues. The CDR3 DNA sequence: TGCAGCGGTGGACACTCTAGTGGCTACACCTTC. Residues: CSGGHSSGYTF.

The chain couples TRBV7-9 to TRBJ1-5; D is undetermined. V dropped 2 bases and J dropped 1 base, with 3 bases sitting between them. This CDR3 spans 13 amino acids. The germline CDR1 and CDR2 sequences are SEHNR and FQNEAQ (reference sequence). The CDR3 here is CASSLSSNQPQHF. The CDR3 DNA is TGTGCCAGCAGCTTAAGCAGCAATCAGCCCCAGCATTTT.

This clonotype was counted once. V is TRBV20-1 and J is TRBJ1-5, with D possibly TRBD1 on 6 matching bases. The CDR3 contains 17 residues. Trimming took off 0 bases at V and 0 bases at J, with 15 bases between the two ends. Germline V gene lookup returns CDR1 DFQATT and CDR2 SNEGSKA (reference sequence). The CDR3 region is CSARDLLRDNSNQPQHF. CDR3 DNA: TGCAGTGCTAGAGATCTGTTGAGGGACAATAGCAATCAGCCCCAGCATTTT.

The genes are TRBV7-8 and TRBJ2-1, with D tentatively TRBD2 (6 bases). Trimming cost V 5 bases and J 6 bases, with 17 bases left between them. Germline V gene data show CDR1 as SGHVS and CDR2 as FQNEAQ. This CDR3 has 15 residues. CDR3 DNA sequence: TGTGCCAGCAGCACCCGGGGGACTTATGCCAATGAGCAGTTCTTC. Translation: CASSTRGTYANEQFF.

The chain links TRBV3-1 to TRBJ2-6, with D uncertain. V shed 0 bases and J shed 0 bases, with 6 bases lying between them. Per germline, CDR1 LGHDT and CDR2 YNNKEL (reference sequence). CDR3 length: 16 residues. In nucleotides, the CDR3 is TGTGCCAGCAGCCAAGACTGGTCCTCTGGGGCCAACGTCCTGACTTTC. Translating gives CASSQDWSSGANVLTF.

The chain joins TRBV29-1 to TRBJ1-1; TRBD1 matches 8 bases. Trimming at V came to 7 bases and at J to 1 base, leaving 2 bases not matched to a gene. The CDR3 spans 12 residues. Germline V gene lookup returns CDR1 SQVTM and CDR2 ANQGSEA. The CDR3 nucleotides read TGCAGCGGCGGGACAGGGAACACTGAAGCTTTCTTT. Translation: CSGGTGNTEAFF.

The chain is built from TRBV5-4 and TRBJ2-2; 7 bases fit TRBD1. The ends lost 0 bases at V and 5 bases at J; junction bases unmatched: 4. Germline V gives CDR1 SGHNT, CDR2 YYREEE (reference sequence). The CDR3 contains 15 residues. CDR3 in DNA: TGTGCCAGCAGCTTGGAGGGGGCGCGAACCGGGGAGCTGTTTTTT. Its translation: CASSLEGARTGELFF.

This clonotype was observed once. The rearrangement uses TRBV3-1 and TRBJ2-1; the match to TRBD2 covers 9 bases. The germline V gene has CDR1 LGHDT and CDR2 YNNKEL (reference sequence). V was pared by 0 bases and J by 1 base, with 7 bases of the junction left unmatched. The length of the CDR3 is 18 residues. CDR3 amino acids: CASSQERLAGPSYNEQFF. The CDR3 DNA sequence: TGTGCCAGCAGCCAAGAGCGGCTAGCGGGGCCATCCTACAATGAGCAGTTCTTC.

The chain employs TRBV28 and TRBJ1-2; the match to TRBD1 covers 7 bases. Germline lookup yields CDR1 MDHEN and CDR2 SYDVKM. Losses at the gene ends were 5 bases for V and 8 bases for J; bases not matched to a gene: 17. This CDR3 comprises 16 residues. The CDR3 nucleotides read TGTGCCAGCAGTACGGTATCAGACAGGGATCTGGGAGGCTACACCTTC. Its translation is CASSTVSDRDLGGYTF.

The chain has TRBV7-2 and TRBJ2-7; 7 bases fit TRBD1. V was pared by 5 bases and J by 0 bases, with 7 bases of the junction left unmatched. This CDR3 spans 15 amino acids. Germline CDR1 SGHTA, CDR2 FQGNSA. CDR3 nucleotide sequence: TGTGCCAGCAGCCTCCTCGGGACAGACTCCTACGAGCAGTACTTC. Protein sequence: CASSLLGTDSYEQYF.